This T cell receptor (beta chain) was documented in a study of blood T cell repertoires in COVID-19. The CDR3 is 16 amino acids. Germline V gene sequence: CDR1 WSHSY, CDR2 SAAADI. J gave up 5 bases and V 6 bases, and 12 bases lay outside the gene matches. Method: immunoSEQ multiplex PCR; TCRdb's copy keeps in-frame clones and lacks some. The sample has roughly 140,000 clones, about 80% seen once. This TCR was sampled from a woman aged 18-29 years who had been exposed to COVID-19. The source material was PBMCs or T cells enriched from blood (not recorded which). The chain uses TRBV10-2 and TRBJ2-3; 9 bases agree with TRBD1. Written as DNA, the CDR3 is TGCGCCAGCAGCGATAACCGGGACAGGGCTATAGATACGCAGTATTTT. Translation gives CASSDNRDRAIDTQYF.